This note documents a single T cell receptor (beta chain) sequence. Its antigen is currently unknown. Sequencing was performed with immunoSEQ multiplex PCR; in TCRdb, only in-frame clones are kept and a portion is missing. The top ten clones hold 0.25% to 0.3% of a sample with 15,000 to 20,000 clones, about 95% of them seen once. The sample comes from a study of T cells after posttransplantation cyclophosphamide. Losses at the gene ends were 1 base for V and 4 bases for J; bases not matched to a gene: 11. CDR1 is SGHVS and CDR2 is FNYEAQ in the germline V gene. CDR3 length: 17 amino acids. Overall study results and limits: Blood and skin or GI T cell repertoires showed limited TRB overlap.

Cells defined as naive were viable CD3+CD4+ or CD3+CD8+ and CCR7+CD45RA+CD45RO-CD95-CD27+CD28+. The chain combines TRBV7-6 with TRBJ2-3; 7 bases align to TRBD2. The sequenced sample was naive CD4+ T cells sorted from blood. The receptor's source is a woman between 45 and 65 years old in good health and a related stem cell transplant donor. The CDR3 DNA reads as TGTGCCAGCAGCTTAGTAGTAGCGGGCCCCCCGGCAGATACGCAGTATTTT. It specifies CASSLVVAGPPADTQYF.